Listed here is a single TCR beta chain. The data were obtained in a study of T cell responses to AZD1222 COVID-19 vaccine. The V segment lost 5 bases and the J segment 3 bases; nucleotides outside the gene matches: 7. Germline V CDR1 and CDR2: MNHEY, SMNVEV (reference sequence). This CDR3 is built from 15 residues. The assay was immunoSEQ multiplex PCR, and TCRdb's table has in-frame clones only and misses some. The sample has over 85,000 clones, roughly 90% seen once. V usage is TRBV27 and J usage is TRBJ2-3; 8 nucleotides line up with TRBD2. This clonotype was obtained from an adult who received the AZD1222 COVID-19 vaccine. This material consisted of peripheral blood, taken 28 days after the second AZD1222 dose. CDR3 bases: TGTGCCAGCAGTCCAACTAGCGGCCGAACAGATACGCAGTATTTT. It translates to CASSPTSGRTDTQYF.